This T cell receptor beta chain is drawn from a study of cytomegalovirus exposure and HLA in healthy donors. In the study overall: Findings of an earlier analysis included roughly 110 million unique TCR beta sequences from roughly 180 million T cells. For the 300 to 450 genotyped donors, 75% to 90% fell within the Caucasian-associated ancestry cluster. Study-wide results and caveats: The investigators catalogued some 150 TCR beta chains as cytomegalovirus-associated.

Germline CDR1 reads SGHNT; CDR2 reads YYREEE (reference sequence). This CDR3 has 13 residues. Losses at the gene ends were 4 bases for V and 9 bases for J; bases not matched to a gene: 4. This clone has just a few counts. Its matching antigen is unknown. The primer mix had 60 Vbeta and 13 Jbeta primers. Data came from immunoSEQ multiplex PCR; TCRdb stores just in-frame clones and leaves some out. Of 69,000 or so clones listed, roughly 76% are singletons. The chain links TRBV5-4 to TRBJ1-4; TRBD1 agrees at 9 bases. Sequenced: PBMCs. This TCR derives from a man younger than 35 in good health and CMV-seronegative. CDR3 coding DNA: TGTGCCAGCAGCCTGACAGGGGGGAAAAAACTGTTTTTT. This codes for CASSLTGGKKLFF.